This T cell receptor (beta chain) was obtained from a study of Ad26.COV2.S vaccination and SARS-CoV-2 variants. Germline V gene data show CDR1 as MGHDK and CDR2 as SYGVNS. With V trimmed by 9 bases and J by 1 base, 11 bases remained unmatched. The CDR3 extends over 17 amino acids. Profiled with immunoSEQ multiplex PCR; TCRdb holds only in-frame clones, not every one. The sample has some 450,000 clones; less than 95% are singletons. This sample's treatment: 15 to 20 received Ad26.COV2.S at low or high dose, single or two shots; several received placebo; per-sample allocation not given. After the first vaccine or placebo injection, samples were drawn on day 63. This clone was seen only once.

The rearrangement uses TRBV25-1 and TRBJ2-7, with 14 bases identical to TRBD2. This sequence was found in a person between 18 and 65 years old who received the Ad26.COV2.S COVID-19 vaccine or a placebo. Here the sequenced sample was peripheral blood, taken in a trial of Ad26.COV2.S vaccine versus placebo. DNA for the CDR3: TGTGCCAGGAGGGGGGGGACTAGCGGGAGTGGGTCCTACGAGCAGTACTTC. As protein: CARRGGTSGSGSYEQYF.